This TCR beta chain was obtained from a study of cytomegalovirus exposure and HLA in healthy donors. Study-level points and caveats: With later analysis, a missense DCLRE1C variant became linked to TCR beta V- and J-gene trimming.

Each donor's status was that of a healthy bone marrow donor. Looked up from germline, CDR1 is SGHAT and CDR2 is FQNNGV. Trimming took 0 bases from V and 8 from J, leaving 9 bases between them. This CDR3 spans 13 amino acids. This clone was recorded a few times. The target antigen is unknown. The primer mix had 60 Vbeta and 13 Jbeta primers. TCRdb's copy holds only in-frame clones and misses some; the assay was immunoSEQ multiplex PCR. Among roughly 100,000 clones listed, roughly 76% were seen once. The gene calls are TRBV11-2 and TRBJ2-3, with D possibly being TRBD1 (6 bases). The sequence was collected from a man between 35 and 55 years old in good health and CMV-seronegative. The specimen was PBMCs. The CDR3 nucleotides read TGTGCCAGCAGCTTAGAGGGGGCGGGTACGCAGTATTTT. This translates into CASSLEGAGTQYF. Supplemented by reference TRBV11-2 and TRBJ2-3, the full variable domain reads EAGVAQSPRYKIIEKRQSVAFWCNPISGHATLYWYQQILGQGPKLLIQFQNNGVVDDSQLPKDRFSAERLKGVDSTLKIQPAKLEDSAVYLCASSLEGAGTQYFGPGTRLTVL.